Below are 5 T cell receptor beta chains sequenced from a single sample in a study of T cells in women clearing cervical HPV infection (dated by TCRdb to the late 2010s). Receptors were amplified or captured by the immunoSEQ multiplex PCR assay. The table was pulled from immuneACCESS by TCRdb, which kept in-frame rearrangements only. Such tables lose some clones; where checked, under half of the loss comes from unresolved V genes, and the rest has no known cause. This sample's table has entries for about 36,000 clones. About 1.7% of the sample is taken by the ten largest. Sequenced sample: blood buffy coat. These receptors were obtained from a woman aged 18 to 69 with a cervical HPV16 infection that either progressed to CIN3+ or cleared (not recorded which).

Turning to this clone: The read finishes 3 residues shy of the CDR3 end, and the germline J gene is used to complete it. The chain couples TRBV15 to TRBJ1-5, with 9 bases matching TRBD1. V lost 3 bases and J lost 0; bases outside the gene matches: 9. The CDR3 spans 18 residues. Germline V CDR1 and CDR2: LNHNV, YYDKDF (reference sequence). CDR3 in amino acids: CATSSTGGVGYSNQPQHF. CDR3 DNA (partial): TGTGCCACCAGCAGTACAGGGGGCGTGGGGTATAGCAATCAGCCC.

On this clone: The read ends 3 residues shy of where the CDR3 ends; the end is completed using the germline J gene. This chain joins TRBV19 and TRBJ1-2; D is ambiguous. The CDR3 is 11 amino acids. CDR1 LNHDA and CDR2 SQIVND come from the germline V gene (reference sequence). Deletions cut 5 bases from V and 2 bases from J, with 3 bases between. The sequenced CDR3 bases are TGTGCCAGTAGTCCAAACTATGGC. Translating gives CASSPNYG. The full CDR3 is CASSPNYGYTF.

Remarks on this clone: The read terminates 3 residues ahead of where the CDR3 ends, so the germline J gene completes it. V is TRBV11-3 and J is TRBJ2-7; D is possibly TRBD2 (5 bases). Germline V lookup: CDR1 SGHNT, CDR2 YENEEA. This CDR3 contains 14 residues. Trimming shortened V by 0 bases and J by 5 bases, and 11 bases separated the two germline ends. The DNA read from the CDR3 is TGTGCCAGCAGCTTAGATAATGGACTGGACGAG. This sequence encodes CASSLDNGLDE. The entire CDR3 protein is CASSLDNGLDEQYF.

With regard to this clone: The CDR3 goes on 3 residues after the read ends, and that part is filled in from the germline J gene. This sequence joins TRBV20-1 and TRBJ2-7; 7 bases are a match to TRBD1. The CDR3 extends over 12 amino acids. Looked up from germline, CDR1 is DFQATT and CDR2 is SNEGSKA (reference sequence). The ends lost 5 bases at V and 4 bases at J; junction bases unmatched: 5. CDR3 residues: CSARRTGYEQYF. Incomplete CDR3 DNA: TGCAGTGCTCGGCGGACAGGTTACGAG.

Note on this clone: The CDR3 is cut off 3 residues early in the read; its end comes from the germline J gene. V and J are TRBV7-9 and TRBJ1-1; tentatively, D is TRBD1 (6 bases). Germline V gene lookup returns CDR1 SEHNR and CDR2 FQNEAQ (reference sequence). This CDR3 is 14 amino acids long. The DNA read from the CDR3 is TGTGCCAGCAGCCGCCTAGGACAGTCAGAAAAA. Its translation is CASSRLGQSEK. From start to end, the CDR3 is CASSRLGQSEKAFF.